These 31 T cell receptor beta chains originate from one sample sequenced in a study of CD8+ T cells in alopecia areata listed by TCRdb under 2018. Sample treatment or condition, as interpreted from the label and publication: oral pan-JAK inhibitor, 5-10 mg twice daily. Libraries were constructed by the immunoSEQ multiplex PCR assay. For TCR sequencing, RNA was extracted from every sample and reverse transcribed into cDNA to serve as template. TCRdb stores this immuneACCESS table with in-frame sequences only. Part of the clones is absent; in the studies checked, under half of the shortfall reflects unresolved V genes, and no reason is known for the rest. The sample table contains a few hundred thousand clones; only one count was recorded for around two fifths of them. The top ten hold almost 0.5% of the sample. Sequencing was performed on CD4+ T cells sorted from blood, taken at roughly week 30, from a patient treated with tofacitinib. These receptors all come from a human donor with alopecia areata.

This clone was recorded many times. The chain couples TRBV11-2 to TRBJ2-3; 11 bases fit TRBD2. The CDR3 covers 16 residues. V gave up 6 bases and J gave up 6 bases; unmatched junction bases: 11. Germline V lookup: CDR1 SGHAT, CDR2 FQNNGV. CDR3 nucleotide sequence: TGTGCCAGCAGAAGTCTTAGCGGGGGGGCCGGGGATACGCAGTATTTT. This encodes CASRSLSGGAGDTQYF. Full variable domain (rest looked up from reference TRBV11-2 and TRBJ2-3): EAGVAQSPRYKIIEKRQSVAFWCNPISGHATLYWYQQILGQGPKLLIQFQNNGVVDDSQLPKDRFSAERLKGVDSTLKIQPAKLEDSAVYLCASRSLSGGAGDTQYFGPGTRLTVL.

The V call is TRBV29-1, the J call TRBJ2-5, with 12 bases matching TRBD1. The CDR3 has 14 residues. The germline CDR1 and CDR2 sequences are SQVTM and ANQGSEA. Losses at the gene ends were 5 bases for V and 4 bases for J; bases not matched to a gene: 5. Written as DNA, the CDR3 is TGCAGCGTTAGGGACAGGGGGCGATCAGAGACCCAGTACTTC. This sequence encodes CSVRDRGRSETQYF.

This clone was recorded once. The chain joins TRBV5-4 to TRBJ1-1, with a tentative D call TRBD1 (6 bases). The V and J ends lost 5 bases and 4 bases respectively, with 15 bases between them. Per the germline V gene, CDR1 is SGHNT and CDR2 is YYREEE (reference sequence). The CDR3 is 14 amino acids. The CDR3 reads CASRLQGLGTEAFF. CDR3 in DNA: TGTGCCAGCAGACTACAGGGTCTGGGCACTGAAGCTTTCTTT.

The CDR3 coding sequence is TGTGCCATGGGGACAGGACGCGGCTACACCTTC. The encoded protein is CAMGTGRGYTF. V usage is TRBV10-3 and J usage is TRBJ1-2, with TRBD1 matching 8 bases. Germline values: CDR1 ENHRY, CDR2 SYGVKD. V shed 9 bases and J 8 bases; nucleotides not matched to a gene: 5. The CDR3 is made up of 11 amino acids.

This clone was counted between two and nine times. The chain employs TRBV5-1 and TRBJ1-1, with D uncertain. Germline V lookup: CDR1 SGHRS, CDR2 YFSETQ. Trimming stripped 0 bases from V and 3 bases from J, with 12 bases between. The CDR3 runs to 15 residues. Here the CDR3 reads CASSLGLRQDTEAFF. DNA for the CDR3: TGCGCCAGCAGCTTGGGACTCCGCCAGGACACTGAAGCTTTCTTT.

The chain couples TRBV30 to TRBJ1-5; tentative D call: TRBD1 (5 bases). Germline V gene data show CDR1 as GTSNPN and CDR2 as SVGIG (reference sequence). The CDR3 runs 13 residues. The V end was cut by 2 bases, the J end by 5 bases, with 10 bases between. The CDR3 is CAWSRSGDQPQHF. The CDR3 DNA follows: TGTGCCTGGAGTAGGTCGGGGGATCAGCCCCAGCATTTT.

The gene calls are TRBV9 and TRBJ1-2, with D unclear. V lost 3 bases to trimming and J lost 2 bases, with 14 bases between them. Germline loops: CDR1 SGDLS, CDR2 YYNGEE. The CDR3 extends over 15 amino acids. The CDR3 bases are TGTGCCAGCAGCGCCCAGACTGGGATAAACTATGGCTACACCTTC. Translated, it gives CASSAQTGINYGYTF. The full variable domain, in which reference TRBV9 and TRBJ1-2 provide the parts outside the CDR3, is DSGVTQTPKHLITATGQRVTLRCSPRSGDLSVYWYQQSLDQGLQFLIQYYNGEERAKGNILERFSAQQFPDLHSELNLSSLELGDSALYFCASSAQTGINYGYTFGSGTRLTVV.

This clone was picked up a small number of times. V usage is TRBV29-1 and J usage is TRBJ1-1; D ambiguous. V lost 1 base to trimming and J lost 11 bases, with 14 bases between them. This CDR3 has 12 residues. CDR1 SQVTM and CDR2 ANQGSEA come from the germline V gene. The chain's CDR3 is CSVEGREREAFF. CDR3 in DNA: TGCAGCGTTGAAGGGAGGGAACGGGAGGCTTTCTTT.

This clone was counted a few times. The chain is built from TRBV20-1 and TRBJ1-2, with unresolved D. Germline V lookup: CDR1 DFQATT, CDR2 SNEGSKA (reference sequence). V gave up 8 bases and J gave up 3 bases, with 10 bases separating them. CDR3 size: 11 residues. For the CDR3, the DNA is TGCAGTCCTAAAAAGGACTATGGCTACACCTTC. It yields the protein CSPKKDYGYTF.

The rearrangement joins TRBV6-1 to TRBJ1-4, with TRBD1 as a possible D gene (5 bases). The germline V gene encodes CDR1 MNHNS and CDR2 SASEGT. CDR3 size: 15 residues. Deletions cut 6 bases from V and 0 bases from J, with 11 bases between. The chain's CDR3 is CASSLDSATNEKLFF. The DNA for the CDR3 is TGTGCCAGCAGCCTTGACAGCGCAACTAATGAAAAACTGTTTTTT.

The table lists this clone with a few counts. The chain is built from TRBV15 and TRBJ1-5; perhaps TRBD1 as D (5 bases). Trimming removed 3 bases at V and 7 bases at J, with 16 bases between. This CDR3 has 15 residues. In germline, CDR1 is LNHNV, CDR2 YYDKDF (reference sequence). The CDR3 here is CATSRGGTLGQPQHF. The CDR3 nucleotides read TGTGCCACCAGCAGGGGGGGGACCCTTGGGCAGCCCCAGCATTTT.

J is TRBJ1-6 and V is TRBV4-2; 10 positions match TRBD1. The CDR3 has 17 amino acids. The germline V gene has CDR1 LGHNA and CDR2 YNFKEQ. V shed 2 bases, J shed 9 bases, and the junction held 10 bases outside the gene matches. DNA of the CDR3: TGTGCCAGCAGCCAATCGACAGGGGGCGCAGGGAGTTCACCCCTCCACTTT. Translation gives CASSQSTGGAGSSPLHF.

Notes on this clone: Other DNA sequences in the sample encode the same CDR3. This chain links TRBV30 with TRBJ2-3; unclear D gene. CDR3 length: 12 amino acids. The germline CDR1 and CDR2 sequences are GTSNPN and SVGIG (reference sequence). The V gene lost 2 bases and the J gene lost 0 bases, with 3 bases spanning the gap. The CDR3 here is CAWSSSTDTQYF. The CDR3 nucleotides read TGTGCCTGGAGTTCTAGCACAGATACGCAGTATTTT.

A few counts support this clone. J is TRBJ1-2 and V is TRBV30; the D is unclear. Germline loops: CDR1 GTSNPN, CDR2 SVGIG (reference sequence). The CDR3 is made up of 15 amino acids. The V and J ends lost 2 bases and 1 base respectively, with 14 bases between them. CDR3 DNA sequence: TGTGCCTGGAGTAGGGCAGAGCTCTTTAACTATGGCTACACCTTC. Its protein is CAWSRAELFNYGYTF. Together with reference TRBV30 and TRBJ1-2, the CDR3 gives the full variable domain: SQTIHQWPATLVQPVGSPLSLECTVEGTSNPNLYWYRQAAGRGLQLLFYSVGIGQISSEVPQNLSASRPQDRQFILSSKKLLLSDSGFYLCAWSRAELFNYGYTFGSGTRLTVV.

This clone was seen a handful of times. CDR3 DNA: TGTGCCAGCCTAGCGGGTGCATCAGATACGCAGTATTTT. Residues: CASLAGASDTQYF. The chain couples TRBV18 to TRBJ2-3; 8 nucleotides agree with TRBD2. This CDR3 is 13 amino acids long. V shed 8 bases and J 4 bases; nucleotides not matched to a gene: 5. Germline CDR1 KGHSH, CDR2 LQKENI.

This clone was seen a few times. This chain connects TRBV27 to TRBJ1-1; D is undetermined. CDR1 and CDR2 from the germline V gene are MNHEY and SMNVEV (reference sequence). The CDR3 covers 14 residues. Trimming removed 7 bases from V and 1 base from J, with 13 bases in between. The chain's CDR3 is CASTPEGGNTEAFF. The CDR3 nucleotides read TGTGCCAGCACCCCGGAGGGTGGGAACACTGAAGCTTTCTTT.

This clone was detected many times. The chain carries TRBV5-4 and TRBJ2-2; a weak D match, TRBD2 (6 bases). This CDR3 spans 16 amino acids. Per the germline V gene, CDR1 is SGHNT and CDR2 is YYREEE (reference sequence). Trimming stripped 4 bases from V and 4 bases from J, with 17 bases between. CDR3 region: CASSPPGLSTTGELFF. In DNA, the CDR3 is TGTGCCAGCAGCCCTCCGGGACTTTCTACCACCGGGGAGCTGTTTTTT. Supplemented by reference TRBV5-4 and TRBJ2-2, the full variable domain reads ETGVTQSPTHLIKTRGQQVTLRCSSQSGHNTVSWYQQALGQGPQFIFQYYREEENGRGNFPPRFSGLQFPNYSSELNVNALELDDSALYLCASSPPGLSTTGELFFGEGSRLTVL.

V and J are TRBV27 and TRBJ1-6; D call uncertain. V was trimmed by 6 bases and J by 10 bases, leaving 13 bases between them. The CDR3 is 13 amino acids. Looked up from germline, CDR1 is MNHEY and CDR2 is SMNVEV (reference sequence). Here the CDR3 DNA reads TGTGCCAGCAGAAAGCGAACGGAGTCACCCCTCCACTTT. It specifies CASRKRTESPLHF.

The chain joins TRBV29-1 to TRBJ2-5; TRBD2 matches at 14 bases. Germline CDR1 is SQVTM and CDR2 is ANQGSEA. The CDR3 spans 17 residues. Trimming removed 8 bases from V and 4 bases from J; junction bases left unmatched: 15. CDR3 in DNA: TGCAGCACCCGGACGGGACTAGCGGGAGCGTCCGGAGAGACCCAGTACTTC. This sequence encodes CSTRTGLAGASGETQYF. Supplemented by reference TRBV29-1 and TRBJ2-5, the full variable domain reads SAVISQKPSRDICQRGTSLTIQCQVDSQVTMMFWYRQQPGQSLTLIATANQGSEATYESGFVIDKFPISRPNLTFSTLTVSNMSPEDSSIYLCSTRTGLAGASGETQYFGPGTRLLVL.

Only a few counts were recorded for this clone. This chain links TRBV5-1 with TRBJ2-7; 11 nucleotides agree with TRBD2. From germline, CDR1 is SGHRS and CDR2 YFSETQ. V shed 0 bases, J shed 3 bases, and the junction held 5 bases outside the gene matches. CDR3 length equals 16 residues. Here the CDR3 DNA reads TGCGCCAGCAGCTTGGGGCTAGCGGGAGGATTCTACGAGCAGTACTTC. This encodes CASSLGLAGGFYEQYF.

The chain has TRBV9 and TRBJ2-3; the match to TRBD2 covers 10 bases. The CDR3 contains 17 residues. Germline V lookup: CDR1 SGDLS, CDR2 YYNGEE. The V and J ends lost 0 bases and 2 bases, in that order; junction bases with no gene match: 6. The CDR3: CASSVGGLAGATDTQYF. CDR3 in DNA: TGTGCCAGCAGCGTAGGTGGCCTAGCGGGGGCCACAGATACGCAGTATTTT.

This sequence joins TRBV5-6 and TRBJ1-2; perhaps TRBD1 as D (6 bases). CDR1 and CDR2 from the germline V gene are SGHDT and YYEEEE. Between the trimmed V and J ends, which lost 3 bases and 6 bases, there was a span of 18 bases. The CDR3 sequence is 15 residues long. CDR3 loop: CASSSGPGQHHGYTF. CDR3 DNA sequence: TGTGCCAGCAGCTCGGGACCCGGACAGCACCATGGCTACACCTTC.

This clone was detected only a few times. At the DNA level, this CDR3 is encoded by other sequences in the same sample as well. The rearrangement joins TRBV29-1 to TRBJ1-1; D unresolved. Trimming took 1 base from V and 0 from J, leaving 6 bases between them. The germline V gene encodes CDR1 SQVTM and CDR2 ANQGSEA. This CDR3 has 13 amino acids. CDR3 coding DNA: TGCAGCGTTGAAGGCAGGTTGAACACTGAAGCTTTCTTT. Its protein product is CSVEGRLNTEAFF.

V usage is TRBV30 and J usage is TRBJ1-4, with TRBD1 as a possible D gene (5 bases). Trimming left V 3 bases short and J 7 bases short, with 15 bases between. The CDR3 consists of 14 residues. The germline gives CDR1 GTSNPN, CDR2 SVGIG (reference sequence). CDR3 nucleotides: TGTGCCTGGAGGTCATCCGGGGGTGGTGAAAAACTGTTTTTT. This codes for CAWRSSGGGEKLFF.

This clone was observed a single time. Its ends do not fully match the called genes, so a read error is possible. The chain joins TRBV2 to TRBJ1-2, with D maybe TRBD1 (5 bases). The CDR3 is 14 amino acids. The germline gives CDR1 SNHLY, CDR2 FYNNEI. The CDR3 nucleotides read TGTGCCAGCAGAGAAGGGGCTAAGTATTATGGCTACACCTTC. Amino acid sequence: CASREGAKYYGYTF.

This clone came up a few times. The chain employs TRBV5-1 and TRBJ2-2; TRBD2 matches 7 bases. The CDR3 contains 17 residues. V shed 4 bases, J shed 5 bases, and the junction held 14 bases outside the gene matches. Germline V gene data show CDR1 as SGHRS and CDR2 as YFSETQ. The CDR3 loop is CASSPTGLGLRTGELFF. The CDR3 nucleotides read TGCGCCAGCAGCCCGACGGGACTGGGACTAAGGACCGGGGAGCTGTTTTTT. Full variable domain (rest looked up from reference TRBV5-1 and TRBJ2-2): KAGVTQTPRYLIKTRGQQVTLSCSPISGHRSVSWYQQTPGQGLQFLFEYFSETQRNKGNFPGRFSGRQFSNSRSEMNVSTLELGDSALYLCASSPTGLGLRTGELFFGEGSRLTVL.

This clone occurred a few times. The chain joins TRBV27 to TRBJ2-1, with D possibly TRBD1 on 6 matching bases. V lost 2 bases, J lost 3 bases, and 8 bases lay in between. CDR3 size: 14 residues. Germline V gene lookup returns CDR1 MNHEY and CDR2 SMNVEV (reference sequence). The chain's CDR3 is CASSLRDIYNEQFF. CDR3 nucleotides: TGTGCCAGCAGTTTAAGGGACATCTACAATGAGCAGTTCTTC.

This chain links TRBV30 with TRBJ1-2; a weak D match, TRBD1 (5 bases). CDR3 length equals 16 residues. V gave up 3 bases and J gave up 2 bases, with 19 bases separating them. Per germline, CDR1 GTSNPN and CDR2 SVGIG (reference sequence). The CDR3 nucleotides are TGTGCCTGGAGAGTTCTCGGGGGAGCTACCAACTATGGCTACACCTTC. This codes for CAWRVLGGATNYGYTF.

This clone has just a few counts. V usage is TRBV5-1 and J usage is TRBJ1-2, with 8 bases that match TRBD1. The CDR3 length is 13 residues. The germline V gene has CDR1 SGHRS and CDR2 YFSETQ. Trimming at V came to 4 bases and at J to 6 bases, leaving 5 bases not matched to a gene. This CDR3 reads CASSPTGVHGYTF. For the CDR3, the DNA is TGCGCCAGCAGCCCGACAGGGGTTCATGGCTACACCTTC.

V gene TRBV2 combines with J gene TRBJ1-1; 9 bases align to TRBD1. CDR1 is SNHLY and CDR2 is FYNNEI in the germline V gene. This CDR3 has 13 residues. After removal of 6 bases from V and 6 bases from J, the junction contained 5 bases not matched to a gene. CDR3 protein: CASRGQGIAEAFF. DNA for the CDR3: TGTGCCAGCAGGGGACAGGGAATCGCTGAAGCTTTCTTT. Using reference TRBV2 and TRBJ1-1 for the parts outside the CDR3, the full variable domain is EPEVTQTPSHQVTQMGQEVILRCVPISNHLYFYWYRQILGQKVEFLVSFYNNEISEKSEIFDDQFSVERPDGSNFTLKIRSTKLEDSAMYFCASRGQGIAEAFFGQGTRLTVV.

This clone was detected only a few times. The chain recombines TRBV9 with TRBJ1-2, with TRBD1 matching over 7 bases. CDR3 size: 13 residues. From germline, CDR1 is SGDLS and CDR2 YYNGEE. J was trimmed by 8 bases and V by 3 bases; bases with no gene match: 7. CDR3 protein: CASSATGDRGYTF. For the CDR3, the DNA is TGTGCCAGCAGCGCTACAGGGGATCGGGGCTACACCTTC.